This entry lists 3 T cell receptor beta chains sequenced from one sample in a study of shared clonotypes between healthy human individuals (dated by TCRdb to the early 2020s). Library generation was performed with the immunoSEQ multiplex PCR assay. Not all clones reach the TCRdb copy of this immuneACCESS table, which keeps in-frame sequences only. Checked studies attribute under half of the gap to unresolved V genes and leave the rest unexplained. For this sample the table gives 450,000 to 500,000 clones, of which more than 75% were detected only once. The ten largest account for approximately 12% of the sample. Sequences were obtained from PBMCs. Receptors were obtained from a woman between 40 and 55 years old in good health. Some clones in this sample may be carry-over from other donors' samples.

V usage is TRBV11-1 and J usage is TRBJ2-7; TRBD1 agrees at 10 bases. Germline CDR1 reads SGHAT; CDR2 reads FQDESV (reference sequence). J was trimmed by 0 bases and V by 3 bases; bases with no gene match: 2. CDR3 size: 15 residues. The CDR3 protein is CASSLTGGPSYEQYF. DNA for the CDR3: TGTGCCAGCAGCTTGACAGGGGGCCCCTCCTACGAGCAGTACTTC.

This chain connects TRBV19 to TRBJ1-2; the match to TRBD1 covers 7 bases. CDR1 and CDR2 (germline): LNHDA, SQIVND (reference sequence). With 6 bases clipped from V and 3 bases from J, the junction kept 10 bases outside the gene matches. CDR3 length: 15 residues. Here the CDR3 reads CASSPQGIEDYGYTF. As DNA, the CDR3 is TGTGCCAGTAGCCCACAGGGGATAGAGGACTATGGCTACACCTTC.

The CDR3 DNA sequence: TGCGCCAGCAGCCAAAGGACGGGGAACACTGAAGCTTTCTTT. It encodes CASSQRTGNTEAFF. V and J are TRBV5-1 and TRBJ1-1; unclear D gene. The CDR3 runs 14 residues. The V end was cut by 4 bases, the J end by 1 base, with 11 bases between. CDR1 and CDR2 from the germline V gene are SGHRS and YFSETQ.